This T cell receptor beta chain was retrieved from a study of blood T cell repertoires in COVID-19. Turning to the study itself: Some COVID-19 samples were acute and others convalescent; all came from the United States, Italy and Spain. T cells, B-cell-depleted T cells, or PBMCs supplied cDNA or gDNA.

Measured with immunoSEQ multiplex PCR; TCRdb has only the in-frame clones, and not every one. The repertoire holds roughly 250,000 clones, with around nine tenths as singletons. Two negative PCRs, clearance, or symptom resolution had been documented for recovered Cohort 3 donors. Trimming took 2 bases from V and 6 from J; bases not matched to a gene: 2. The CDR3 loop spans 14 amino acids. Germline V CDR1 and CDR2: MNHEY, SVGAGI. This TCR derives from a woman between 45 and 65 years old who had recovered from COVID-19. The sequencing input was PBMCs or T cells enriched from blood (not recorded which). The chain carries TRBV6-5 and TRBJ2-1; 9 bases fit TRBD2. CDR3 coding DNA: TGTGCCAGCAGTTACGGCGGGAGGGGCAATGAGCAGTTCTTC. It yields the protein CASSYGGRGNEQFF.